Listed below are T cell receptor beta chains from one sample, sequenced in a study of blood T cells in healthy people across ages. Each CDR3 protein gets one entry after TCRdb re-called the 5' RACE reads with MiXCR. Among around 1,600,000 distinct CDR3 sequences listed, 35% to 45% were seen once. The sample was blood. Source of these receptors: a woman younger than 30 in good health. The CDR3 runs from the conserved cysteine through the conserved F or W. The order of the fields is CDR3 length, J gene, V gene, CDR3 protein.

length: 16
J: TRBJ2-5
V: TRBV27
CDR3: CASSPITGDVKETQYF

length: 14
J: TRBJ2-1
V: TRBV5-1
CDR3: CASSPGLLNNEQFF

length: 16
J: TRBJ2-5
V: TRBV3-1
CDR3: CASSPSWWQLQETQYF

length: 14
J: TRBJ2-7
V: TRBV6-1
CDR3: CASSEQGNFYEQYF

length: 18
J: TRBJ1-6
V: TRBV6-2/TRBV6-3
CDR3: CASRPSGRFSSYNSPLHF

length: 14
J: TRBJ1-2
V: TRBV12-3/TRBV12-4
CDR3: CASSLDSTPAGYTF

length: 16
J: TRBJ2-2
V: TRBV10-3
CDR3: CAISDLGVMNTGELFF

length: 13
J: TRBJ2-7
V: TRBV7-3
CDR3: CASSAQGSDEQYF

length: 15
J: TRBJ1-6
V: TRBV4-1
CDR3: CASSHDFGSNSPLHF

length: 16
J: NA
V: TRBV3-1
CDR3: CASSQRDYLSFTEQYF

length: 15
J: TRBJ2-7
V: TRBV20-1
CDR3: CSAPIAGGPAGEQYF

length: 14
J: TRBJ2-5
V: TRBV10-3
CDR3: CAISSWGQQETQYF

length: 12
J: TRBJ2-7
V: TRBV20-1
CDR3: CSAHDISYEQYF

length: 14
J: TRBJ2-1
V: TRBV7-9
CDR3: CASSNPLDLHEQFF

length: 17
J: TRBJ2-1
V: TRBV5-1
CDR3: CASSLALAGRTGNEQFF

length: 14
J: TRBJ2-7
V: TRBV20-1
CDR3: CSVLAGTLSYEQYF

length: 16
J: TRBJ1-1
V: TRBV4-1
CDR3: CASSQDSAALNTEAFF

length: 15
J: TRBJ2-3
V: TRBV6-2/TRBV6-3
CDR3: CASSYVGWGTDTQYF

length: 13
J: TRBJ2-1
V: TRBV6-2/TRBV6-3
CDR3: CASSYGRSNEQFF

length: 14
J: TRBJ2-7
V: TRBV18
CDR3: CASSTRRDAYEQYF

length: 17
J: TRBJ2-1
V: TRBV6-6
CDR3: CASSYGLAGVGDNEQFF

length: 16
J: TRBJ2-1
V: TRBV20-1
CDR3: CSASTPLAVAYNEQFF

length: 15
J: TRBJ2-5
V: TRBV4-3
CDR3: CASSQNGGPGETQYF

length: 12
J: TRBJ1-2
V: TRBV10-2
CDR3: CASSDPKRGYTF

length: 15
J: TRBJ1-4
V: TRBV10-3
CDR3: CAISESGGQNTKLFF

length: 15
J: TRBJ2-1
V: TRBV5-4
CDR3: CASAPTGGSYNEQFF

length: 12
J: TRBJ1-1
V: TRBV5-1
CDR3: CASRRMNTEDFF

length: 17
J: TRBJ2-1
V: TRBV4-3
CDR3: CASSQDITGGLYNEQFF

length: 15
J: TRBJ1-5
V: TRBV12-3/TRBV12-4
CDR3: CASSLKGGGNQLQHF

length: 18
J: TRBJ2-2
V: TRBV4-3
CDR3: CASSQGLAGGLEHGELFF

length: 13
J: TRBJ2-1
V: TRBV29-1
CDR3: CSVRTGRYNEQFF

length: 19
J: TRBJ2-5
V: TRBV12-3/TRBV12-4
CDR3: CASSLIGTSGRAYQETQYF

length: 15
J: TRBJ2-7
V: TRBV29-1
CDR3: CSTVRTSGSNYEQYF

length: 15
J: TRBJ2-1
V: TRBV15
CDR3: CATSREAYSYNEQFF

length: 13
J: TRBJ2-7
V: TRBV9
CDR3: CASSGRQGYEQYF

length: 14
J: TRBJ2-7
V: TRBV7-2
CDR3: CASSFDINSYEQYF

length: 16
J: TRBJ2-1
V: TRBV27
CDR3: CASSSSGGAVYNEQFF

length: 14
J: TRBJ2-7
V: TRBV18
CDR3: CASSPKLGDYEQYF

length: 14
J: TRBJ2-7
V: TRBV30
CDR3: CAWSVSSVAYEQYF

length: 15
J: TRBJ2-1
V: TRBV4-1
CDR3: CASSDWWRENNEQFF

length: 12
J: TRBJ2-7
V: TRBV30
CDR3: CAWSVPGLAGVF

length: 17
J: TRBJ1-1
V: TRBV7-9
CDR3: CATAALNSAVMNTEAFF

length: 12
J: NA
V: TRBV20-1
CDR3: CSARVQSDEQYF

length: 14
J: TRBJ2-3
V: TRBV7-8
CDR3: CASSPTGVPDTQYF

length: 10
J: TRBJ2-5
V: TRBV3-1
CDR3: CASGQETQYF

length: 16
J: TRBJ2-7
V: TRBV5-1
CDR3: CASSPQEGQISYEQYF

length: 15
J: TRBJ1-4
V: TRBV7-9
CDR3: CASSLLQGTNEKLFF

length: 16
J: TRBJ2-1
V: TRBV9
CDR3: CASSVVSGVIRNEQFF

length: 13
J: TRBJ2-5
V: TRBV20-1
CDR3: CSAEPGLQETQYF

length: 16
J: TRBJ2-3
V: TRBV7-2
CDR3: CASRLQGYTHTDTQYF

length: 14
J: TRBJ2-1
V: TRBV6-2/TRBV6-3
CDR3: CASSFQFSYNEQFF